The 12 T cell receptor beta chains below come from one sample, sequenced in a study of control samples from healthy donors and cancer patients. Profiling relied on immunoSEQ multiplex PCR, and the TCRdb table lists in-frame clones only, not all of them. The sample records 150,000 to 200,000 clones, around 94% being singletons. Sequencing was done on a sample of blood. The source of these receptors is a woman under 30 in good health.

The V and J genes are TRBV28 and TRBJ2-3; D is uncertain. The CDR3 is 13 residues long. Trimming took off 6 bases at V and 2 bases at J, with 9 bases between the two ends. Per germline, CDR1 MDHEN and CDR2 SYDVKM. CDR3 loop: CASSRTSTDTQYF. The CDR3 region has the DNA TGTGCCAGCAGCAGGACCTCCACAGATACGCAGTATTTT.

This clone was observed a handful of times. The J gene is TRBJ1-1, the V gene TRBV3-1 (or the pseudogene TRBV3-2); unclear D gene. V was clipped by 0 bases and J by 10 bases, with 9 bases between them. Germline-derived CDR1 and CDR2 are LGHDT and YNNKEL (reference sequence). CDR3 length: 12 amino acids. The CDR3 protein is CASSQDRRGAFF. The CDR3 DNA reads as TGTGCCAGCAGCCAAGATCGACGGGGAGCTTTCTTT.

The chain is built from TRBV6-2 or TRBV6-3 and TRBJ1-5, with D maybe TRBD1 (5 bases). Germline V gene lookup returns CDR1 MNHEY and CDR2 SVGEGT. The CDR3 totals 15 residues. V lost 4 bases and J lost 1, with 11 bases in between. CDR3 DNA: TGTGCCAGCAGTTCGGGGCAGGCCAGCAATCAGCCCCAGCATTTT. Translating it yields CASSSGQASNQPQHF.

The CDR3 DNA reads TGTGCCAGCAGTTTTGACCGCGCTAGCTCCTACGAGCAGTACTTC. It is translated as CASSFDRASSYEQYF. This chain joins TRBV5-6 and TRBJ2-7, with D unclear. The CDR3 has 15 amino acids. Germline V lookup: CDR1 SGHDT, CDR2 YYEEEE. V was cut by 5 bases and J by 0 bases, with 15 bases left in between.

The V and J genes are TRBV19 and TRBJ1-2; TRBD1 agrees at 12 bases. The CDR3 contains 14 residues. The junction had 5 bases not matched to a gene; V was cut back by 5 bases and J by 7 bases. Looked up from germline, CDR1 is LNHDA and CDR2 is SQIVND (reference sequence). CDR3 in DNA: TGTGCCAGTAGTGGGACAGGGGGCTTTTCTGGCTACACCTTC. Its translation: CASSGTGGFSGYTF.

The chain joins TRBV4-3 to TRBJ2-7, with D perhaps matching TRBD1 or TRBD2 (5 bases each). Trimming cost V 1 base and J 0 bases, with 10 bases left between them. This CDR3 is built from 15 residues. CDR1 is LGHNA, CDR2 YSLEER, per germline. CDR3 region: CASSQAPGSSYEQYF. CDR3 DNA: TGCGCCAGCAGCCAAGCCCCAGGGAGCTCCTACGAGCAGTACTTC.

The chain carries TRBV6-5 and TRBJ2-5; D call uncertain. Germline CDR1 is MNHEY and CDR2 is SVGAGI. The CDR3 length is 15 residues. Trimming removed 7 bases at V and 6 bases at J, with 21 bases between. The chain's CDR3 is CASTPSRRRTQTQYF. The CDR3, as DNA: TGTGCCAGCACTCCATCCCGCAGACGAACCCAGACCCAGTACTTC.

The CDR3 protein is CASSLSGNTEAFF. For the CDR3, the DNA is TGTGCCAGCAGCTTATCAGGGAACACTGAAGCTTTCTTT. The genes are TRBV7-8 and TRBJ1-1, with unresolved D. V shed 2 bases and J shed 1 base, with 5 bases lying between them. Germline-derived CDR1 and CDR2 are SGHVS and FQNEAQ. This CDR3 has 13 amino acids.

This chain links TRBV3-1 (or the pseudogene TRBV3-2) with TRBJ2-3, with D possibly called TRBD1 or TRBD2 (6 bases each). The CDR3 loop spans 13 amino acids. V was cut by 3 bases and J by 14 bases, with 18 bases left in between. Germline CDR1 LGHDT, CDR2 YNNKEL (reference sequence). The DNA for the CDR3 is TGTGCCAGCAGCCAGGGGAACGGGGGCCCCGTGTATTTT. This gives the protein CASSQGNGGPVYF.

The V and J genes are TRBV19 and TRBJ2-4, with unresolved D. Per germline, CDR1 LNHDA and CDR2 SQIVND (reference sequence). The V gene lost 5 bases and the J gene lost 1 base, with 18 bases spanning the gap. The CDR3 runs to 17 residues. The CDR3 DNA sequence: TGTGCCAGTAGTGCAAGGCCCACCGGTGTGGCCAAAAACATTCAGTACTTC. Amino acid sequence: CASSARPTGVAKNIQYF. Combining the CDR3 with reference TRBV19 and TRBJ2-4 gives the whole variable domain DGGITQSPKYLFRKEGQNVTLSCEQNLNHDAMYWYRQDPGQGLRLIYYSQIVNDFQKGDIAEGYSVSREKKESFPLTVTSAQKNPTAFYLCASSARPTGVAKNIQYFGAGTRLSVL.

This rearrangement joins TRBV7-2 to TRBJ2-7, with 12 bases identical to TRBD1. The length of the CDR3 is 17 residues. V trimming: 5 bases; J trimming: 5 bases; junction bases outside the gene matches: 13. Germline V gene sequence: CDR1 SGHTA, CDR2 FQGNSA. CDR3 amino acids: CASSPAAGTGGANEQYF. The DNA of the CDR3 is TGTGCCAGCAGCCCGGCCGCCGGGACAGGGGGCGCGAACGAGCAGTACTTC.

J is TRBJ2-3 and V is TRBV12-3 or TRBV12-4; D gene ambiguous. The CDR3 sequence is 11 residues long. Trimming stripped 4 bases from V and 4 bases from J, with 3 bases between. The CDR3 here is CASSWADTQYF. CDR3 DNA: TGTGCCAGCAGTTGGGCAGATACGCAGTATTTT.